These 28 T cell receptor beta chains were all obtained from the same sample, sequenced in a study of blood T cell repertoires in COVID-19. Produced via immunoSEQ multiplex PCR; TCRdb's table is partial and in-frame only. The profile covers 30,000 to 40,000 clones, with around 85% appearing a single time and 35% to 50% taken by the ten largest. What was sequenced was peripheral blood. The receptor source for this set is a man aged 60-69 years with active or convalescent COVID-19.

The CDR3 sequence is CASSSAGTGRTEAFF. As DNA, the CDR3 is TGCGCCAGCAGCTCGGCCGGGACAGGGAGAACTGAAGCTTTCTTT. The chain recombines TRBV5-1 with TRBJ1-1; 9 nucleotides agree with TRBD1. J was trimmed by 5 bases and V by 3 bases; bases with no gene match: 8. CDR1 is SGHRS, CDR2 YFSETQ, per germline. CDR3 length: 15 residues.

This chain links TRBV5-5 with TRBJ2-7, with 10 bases identical to TRBD2. Germline-derived CDR1 and CDR2 are SGHKS and YYEKEE (reference sequence). The CDR3 loop spans 15 amino acids. With V trimmed by 2 bases and J by 3 bases, 5 bases remained unmatched. CDR3 region: CASSFAPSGSYEQYV. CDR3 DNA: TGTGCCAGCAGCTTCGCGCCTAGCGGGAGCTACGAGCAGTACGTC.

The V and J genes are TRBV6-6 and TRBJ2-2; the match to TRBD1 covers 7 bases. Trimming took 7 bases from V and 0 from J; bases not matched to a gene: 5. Per the germline V gene, CDR1 is MNHNY and CDR2 is SVGAGI (reference sequence). This CDR3 contains 15 residues. CDR3 DNA sequence: TGTGCCAGCACCTCGGGACAGACGAACACCGGGGAGCTGTTTTTT. This gives the protein CASTSGQTNTGELFF.

V and J are TRBV4-2 and TRBJ2-3; 12 bases match TRBD2. V was pared by 0 bases and J by 6 bases, with 7 bases of the junction left unmatched. The CDR3 spans 17 residues. The V gene's germline CDR1 is LGHNA and CDR2 YNFKEQ. The CDR3 protein is CASSQDPSGRALDTQYF. DNA for the CDR3: TGTGCCAGCAGCCAAGATCCTAGCGGGAGGGCCCTTGATACGCAGTATTTT.

The chain joins TRBV4-3 to TRBJ1-3; D possibly corresponds to TRBD1 (5 bases). Germline CDR1 LGHNA, CDR2 YSLEER. V lost 0 bases and J lost 0, with 15 bases in between. This CDR3 has 18 amino acids. The CDR3 DNA is TGCGCCAGCAGCCAAGATATACTGGGACTCAGCTCTGGAAACACCATATATTTT. This codes for CASSQDILGLSSGNTIYF.

This chain connects TRBV24-1 to TRBJ2-2; 7 nucleotides align to TRBD1. Germline V gene data show CDR1 as KGHDR and CDR2 as SFDVKD. CDR3 length: 18 residues. The trim removed 1 base at V and 5 bases at J, leaving 12 bases unmatched. CDR3 nucleotides: TGTGCCACCAGTGATTTAAAGAACAGGGGCTGGGGAACCGGGGAGCTGTTTTTT. Encoded protein: CATSDLKNRGWGTGELFF.

The V and J genes are TRBV19 and TRBJ1-6; possibly TRBD1 for D (6 bases). In germline, CDR1 is LNHDA, CDR2 SQIVND (reference sequence). Deletions cut 3 bases from V and 9 bases from J, with 15 bases between. The CDR3 length is 15 residues. The CDR3 DNA is TGTGCCAGTAGTATCCGGGGACACCAACTTTCACCCCTCCACTTT. This sequence encodes CASSIRGHQLSPLHF.

This chain joins TRBV18 and TRBJ1-4; 12 nucleotides match TRBD1. Germline V gene lookup returns CDR1 KGHSH and CDR2 LQKENI. J was trimmed by 8 bases and V by 4 bases; bases with no gene match: 11. CDR3 length equals 17 residues. The CDR3 nucleotides are TGTGCCAGCTCACAAGAACAGGGACAGGGGGCGACGGAAAAACTGTTTTTT. It specifies CASSQEQGQGATEKLFF.

A few counts support this clone. This rearrangement joins TRBV29-1 to TRBJ2-3; the match to TRBD1 covers 9 bases. V trimming: 4 bases; J trimming: 5 bases; junction bases outside the gene matches: 1. Germline CDR1 reads SQVTM; CDR2 reads ANQGSEA. This CDR3 is 12 amino acids long. The CDR3, as DNA: TGCAGCGTTGGACAGGGGGGAGATACGCAGTATTTT. This sequence encodes CSVGQGGDTQYF.

The J gene is TRBJ2-1, the V gene TRBV30; tentative D call: TRBD2 (5 bases). The V and J ends lost 2 bases and 8 bases respectively, with 16 bases between them. Germline loops: CDR1 GTSNPN, CDR2 SVGIG (reference sequence). The CDR3 has 14 residues. The CDR3 DNA reads as TGTGCCTGGAGTTACAGAGGTTGGCGGGATGAGCAGTTCTTC. Its translation: CAWSYRGWRDEQFF.

The chain couples TRBV12-3 or TRBV12-4 to TRBJ2-4; D might be TRBD2 (7 bases). The CDR3 is 13 residues long. V was clipped by 8 bases and J by 9 bases, with 17 bases between them. CDR3 in amino acids: CASAWGGLIIQYF. CDR3 nucleotides: TGTGCCAGCGCCTGGGGGGGGCTGATCATTCAGTACTTC.

The chain links TRBV14 to TRBJ2-3; TRBD2 matches 8 bases. Germline V gives CDR1 SGHDN, CDR2 FVKESK. This CDR3 comprises 16 residues. V shed 2 bases and J 4 bases; nucleotides not matched to a gene: 8. CDR3 nucleotide sequence: TGTGCCAGCAGCCAAACCGGGACTAGTATTCCAGATACGCAGTATTTT. This sequence encodes CASSQTGTSIPDTQYF.

There are a few counts of this clone. CDR3: CASSVRGSLNTIYF. Written as DNA, the CDR3 is TGTGCCAGCAGTGTGAGGGGGTCCCTAAACACCATATATTTT. This chain joins TRBV28 and TRBJ1-3, with a tentative D call TRBD1 (6 bases). V was shortened by 5 bases and J by 6 bases, with 14 bases between the two germline ends. Germline V lookup: CDR1 MDHEN, CDR2 SYDVKM. This CDR3 spans 14 amino acids.

The DNA for the CDR3 is TGTGCCACCAGCAGAGCTAGCGGGGGTACAGATACGCAGTATTTT. Its protein product is CATSRASGGTDTQYF. This chain joins TRBV15 and TRBJ2-3; 10 bases fit TRBD2. V lost 1 base, J lost 3 bases, and 1 base stayed unmatched. The CDR3 is 15 residues long. The germline gives CDR1 LNHNV, CDR2 YYDKDF (reference sequence).

The chain combines TRBV27 with TRBJ2-5; no reliable D call. V was pared by 4 bases and J by 0 bases, with 6 bases between. There are 13 residues in the CDR3. Germline V gene lookup returns CDR1 MNHEY and CDR2 SMNVEV (reference sequence). For the CDR3, the DNA is TGTGCCAGCAGTTGGGCCTACCAAGAGACCCAGTACTTC. Residues: CASSWAYQETQYF.

This chain connects TRBV6-5 to TRBJ1-2; D is perhaps TRBD1 (6 bases). V was shortened by 6 bases and J by 3 bases, with 11 bases between the two germline ends. CDR1 is MNHEY, CDR2 SVGAGI, per germline. There are 13 residues in the CDR3. CDR3 sequence reads: CASRIQGDYGYTF. CDR3 nucleotides: TGTGCCAGCAGAATACAGGGAGACTATGGCTACACCTTC.

The rearrangement joins TRBV4-3 to TRBJ2-5; maybe TRBD2 (5 bases). The germline gives CDR1 LGHNA, CDR2 YSLEER. The V and J ends lost 6 bases and 4 bases respectively, with 12 bases between them. The CDR3 is 13 residues long. CDR3 sequence: CASSLRDRETQYF. CDR3 DNA: TGCGCCAGCAGTTTGAGGGATCGAGAGACCCAGTACTTC.

In this sample, this clone turned up once. The J gene is TRBJ1-5, the V gene TRBV28, with 9 bases that match TRBD1. Unmatched junction bases numbered 7, after V lost 6 bases and J lost 1 base. The CDR3 is 16 amino acids. Germline CDR1 is MDHEN and CDR2 is SYDVKM. The CDR3 loop is CASRITGTGSNQPQHF. In nucleotides, the CDR3 is TGTGCCAGCAGGATCACCGGGACAGGGAGCAATCAGCCCCAGCATTTT.

The CDR3 spells CASSSSVGEAFF. The DNA for the CDR3 is TGTGCCAGCAGTTCGAGTGTCGGGGAAGCTTTCTTT. The V and J genes are TRBV6-4 and TRBJ1-1, with unresolved D. The germline V gene has CDR1 MRHNA and CDR2 SNTAGT. The length of the CDR3 is 12 residues. Deletions cut 5 bases from V and 8 bases from J, with 12 bases between.

The chain joins TRBV7-2 to TRBJ1-4; weak D call: TRBD1 (5 bases). The germline V gene has CDR1 SGHTA and CDR2 FQGNSA. V dropped 1 base and J dropped 3 bases, with 12 bases sitting between them. The CDR3 runs 16 residues. The CDR3 bases are TGTGCCAGCAGCTTAGTAATAGGGGCGGCTAATGAAAAACTGTTTTTT. Amino acid sequence: CASSLVIGAANEKLFF.

This clone was detected a few times. The rearrangement links TRBV7-2 to TRBJ2-6; a possible D gene is TRBD2 (6 bases). Germline V gene sequence: CDR1 SGHTA, CDR2 FQGNSA. The CDR3 sequence is 19 residues long. V shed 4 bases and J shed 0 bases, with 19 bases lying between them. The DNA of the CDR3 is TGTGCCAGCAGCTCCCACCCGGGACTTACGGCCTCTGGGGCCAACGTCCTGACTTTC. The encoded protein is CASSSHPGLTASGANVLTF.

DNA for the CDR3: TGTGCCAGCAGCCAACTTAGCGGGAGGAAGGAGACCCAGTACTTC. Its translation is CASSQLSGRKETQYF. The V gene is TRBV14, the J gene TRBJ2-5; 10 bases map to TRBD2. In germline, CDR1 is SGHDN, CDR2 FVKESK. The CDR3 contains 15 residues. The V segment lost 2 bases and the J segment 5 bases; nucleotides outside the gene matches: 5.

This chain joins TRBV7-8 and TRBJ1-1, with D tentatively TRBD1 (5 bases). There are 15 residues in the CDR3. Trimming removed 0 bases from V and 1 base from J, with 9 bases in between. CDR1 and CDR2 from the germline V gene are SGHVS and FQNEAQ. As DNA, the CDR3 is TGTGCCAGCAGCTTAGCGGGTCAGGGGAACACTGAAGCTTTCTTT. Translated: CASSLAGQGNTEAFF.

This sequence joins TRBV6-2 or TRBV6-3 and TRBJ2-1, with D possibly TRBD2 on 6 matching bases. Looked up from germline, CDR1 is MNHEY and CDR2 is SVGEGT. The V gene lost 5 bases and the J gene lost 7 bases, with 9 bases spanning the gap. The CDR3 runs 12 residues. CDR3 loop: CASSREWNEQFF. For the CDR3, the DNA is TGTGCCAGCAGTCGGGAGTGGAATGAGCAGTTCTTC.

The V and J genes are TRBV19 and TRBJ2-3; 10 nucleotides agree with TRBD1. V was clipped by 6 bases and J by 5 bases; unmatched bases: 8. Germline loops: CDR1 LNHDA, CDR2 SQIVND (reference sequence). The length of the CDR3 is 15 residues. The CDR3 here is CASSPRQGAVDTQYF. CDR3 DNA sequence: TGTGCCAGTAGCCCCCGACAGGGGGCGGTAGATACGCAGTATTTT.

This clone was counted between two and nine times. The genes are TRBV28 and TRBJ2-7; 7 bases align to TRBD2. CDR1 is MDHEN and CDR2 is SYDVKM in the germline V gene. This CDR3 spans 12 amino acids. The J segment lost 1 base and the V segment lost 6 bases, leaving 0 bases of the junction unmatched. The CDR3 coding sequence is TGTGCCAGCAGGGGGGGGTCCTACGAGCAGTACGTC. It translates to CASRGGSYEQYV.

The chain has TRBV9 and TRBJ2-1, with TRBD2 identical over 10 bases. There are 16 residues in the CDR3. Trimming cost V 1 base and J 4 bases; bases outside gene matches: 5. Per germline, CDR1 SGDLS and CDR2 YYNGEE. CDR3: CASSVYGLAEYNEQFF. The CDR3 bases are TGTGCCAGCAGCGTATACGGACTAGCGGAGTACAATGAGCAGTTCTTC. The full variable domain, completed using reference TRBV9 and TRBJ2-1, is DSGVTQTPKHLITATGQRVTLRCSPRSGDLSVYWYQQSLDQGLQFLIQYYNGEERAKGNILERFSAQQFPDLHSELNLSSLELGDSALYFCASSVYGLAEYNEQFFGPGTRLTVL.

The chain joins TRBV5-1 to TRBJ2-2; TRBD2 matches 7 bases. Unmatched junction bases numbered 11, after V lost 7 bases and J lost 2 bases. Germline CDR1 is SGHRS and CDR2 is YFSETQ. The CDR3 length is 16 residues. CDR3: CASDIDGGGNTGELFF. The CDR3 DNA reads as TGCGCCAGCGACATCGACGGCGGGGGAAACACCGGGGAGCTGTTTTTT.